A single T cell receptor beta chain is shown here with its context. No antigen is known for it. Base quality data are lacking; no much larger clone is found one base away. Library generation was performed with the immunoSEQ multiplex PCR assay. What TCRdb holds here is the immuneACCESS table cut down to in-frame rearrangements. Part of the clones is not present; checked against another copy, under half of the missing clones reflect an unresolved V gene, and the others are unexplained. This sample lists 150,000 to 200,000 clones; roughly 90% were detected once. The ten largest clones represent approximately 12% of the sample. The data originate from a study of control samples from healthy donors and cancer patients (dated by TCRdb to 2020 to 2021). From the cysteine through the phenylalanine, the CDR3 covers 13 amino acids. CDR3 DNA only is kept here, 39 bases in frame from base 1. CDR1 and CDR2, per the germline V gene, are SGHAT and FQNNGV. The germline ends are 5 bases apart after V is trimmed by 2 bases and J by 1 base.

Here the chain combines TRBV11-2 and TRBJ2-5; too little of a D gene remains to name it. Specimen: blood. The TCR originated in a man aged 25 to 45 in good health. The DNA sequence is given as TGTGCCAGCAGCTTAATTCCCCAAGAGACCCAGTACTTC. It specifies CASSLIPQETQYF.